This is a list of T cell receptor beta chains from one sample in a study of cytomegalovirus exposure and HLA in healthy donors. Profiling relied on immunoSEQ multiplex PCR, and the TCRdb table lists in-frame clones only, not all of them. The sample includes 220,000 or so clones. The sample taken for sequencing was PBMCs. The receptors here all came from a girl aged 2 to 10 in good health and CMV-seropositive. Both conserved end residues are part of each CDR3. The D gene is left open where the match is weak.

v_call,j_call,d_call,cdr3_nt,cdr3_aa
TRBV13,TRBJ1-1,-,TGTGCCAGCAGCTTGGCCAGGGCCCACACTGAAGCTTTCTTT,CASSLARAHTEAFF
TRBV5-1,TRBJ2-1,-,TGCGCCAGCAGCTTGGCCGTGGGCAGCTCCTACAATGAGCAGTTCTTC,CASSLAVGSSYNEQFF
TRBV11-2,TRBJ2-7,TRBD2,TGTGCCAGCAGCTCCCTAGCGGGAGCGCTCGAGCAGTACTTC,CASSSLAGALEQYF
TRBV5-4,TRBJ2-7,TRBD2,TGTGCCAGCAGCCTGGGACTGGCGGGAGGGTCCTACGAGCAGTACTTC,CASSLGLAGGSYEQYF
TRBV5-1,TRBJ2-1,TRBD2,TGCGCCAGCAGCTTGGAGATTAGCGGGAGTATCTCTAGCTCCTACAATGAGCAGTTCTTC,CASSLEISGSISSSYNEQFF
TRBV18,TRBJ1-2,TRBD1,TGTGCCAGCTCACCCGGGTCGGGACAGGGGTATGGCTACACCTTC,CASSPGSGQGYGYTF
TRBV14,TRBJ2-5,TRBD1,TGTGCCAGCAGCCAAGGTAGACAGGGAGTGGAGACCCAGTACTTC,CASSQGRQGVETQYF
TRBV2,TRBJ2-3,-,TGTGCCAGCAGTGGAGGGAGAGGACTGCCAGCAGGATACGATACGCAGTATTTT,CASSGGRGLPAGYDTQYF
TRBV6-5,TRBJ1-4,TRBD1,TGTGCCAGCAGTTACGAACAGGGGGCTACTAATGAAAAACTGTTTTTT,CASSYEQGATNEKLFF
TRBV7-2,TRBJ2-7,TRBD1,TGTGCCAGCAGCTTTACATCTCCGGGACAGGGTGTGTACGAGCAGTACTTC,CASSFTSPGQGVYEQYF
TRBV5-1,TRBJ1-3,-,TGCGCCAGCAGCTCGGAGGCGATCTCTGGAAACACCATATATTTT,CASSSEAISGNTIYF
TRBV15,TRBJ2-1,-,TGTGCCACCAGCAGAGATCTGGGGGAGCGGGTCTTC,CATSRDLGERVF
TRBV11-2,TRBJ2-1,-,TGTGCCAGCAGGGGCTCACAACGCCCCGATGAGCAGTTCTTC,CASRGSQRPDEQFF
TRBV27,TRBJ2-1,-,TGTGCCAGCAGCCCGTCTCAGGGATACAATGAGCAGTTCTTC,CASSPSQGYNEQFF
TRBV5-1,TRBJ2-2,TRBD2,TGCGCCAGCAGTTGGGGGGGGACTCTAAACACCGGGGAGCTGTTTTTT,CASSWGGTLNTGELFF
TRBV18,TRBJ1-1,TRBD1,TGTGCCAGCTCACCCCGACAGGGCAACACTGAAGCTTTCTTT,CASSPRQGNTEAFF
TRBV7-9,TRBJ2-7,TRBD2,TGTGCCAGCAGCTTAGTAGCGGGAACCTACGAGCAGTACTTC,CASSLVAGTYEQYF
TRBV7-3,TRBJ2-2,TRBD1,TGTGCCAGCAGCTTGGGTCCCGGGACAGGGAACACCGGGGAGCTGTTTTTT,CASSLGPGTGNTGELFF
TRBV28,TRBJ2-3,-,TGTGCCAGCAGTTTGGGGTGGAGGACAGATACGCAGTATTTT,CASSLGWRTDTQYF
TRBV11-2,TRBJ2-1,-,TGTGCCAGCAGCTTAGAATGGGGGGTCGCAGCTAGCTACAATGAGCAGTTCTTC,CASSLEWGVAASYNEQFF
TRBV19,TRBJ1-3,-,TGTGCCAGTAGTATATCGGGTTCTGGAAACACCATATATTTT,CASSISGSGNTIYF
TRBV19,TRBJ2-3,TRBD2,TGTGCCAGTACCGCTGGACTAGCGGGGTACACAGATACGCAGTATTTT,CASTAGLAGYTDTQYF
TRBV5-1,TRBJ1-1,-,TGCGCCAGCAGCTTAGGGAGGGGCAGGACATCGAACACTGAAGCTTTCTTT,CASSLGRGRTSNTEAFF
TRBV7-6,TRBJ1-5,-,TGTGCCAGCAGCGGAGGCAATCAGCCCCAGCATTTT,CASSGGNQPQHF
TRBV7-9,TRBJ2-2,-,TGTGCCAGCAGCTTAGCGCGCGGGTACACCGGGGAGCTGTTTTTT,CASSLARGYTGELFF
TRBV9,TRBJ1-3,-,TGTGCCAGCACGCGGGGCTTCGGTGATCTCTCTGGAAACACCATATATTTT,CASTRGFGDLSGNTIYF
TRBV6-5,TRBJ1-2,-,TGTGCCAGCAGCAAGACAGGAGCCTATGGCTACACCTTC,CASSKTGAYGYTF
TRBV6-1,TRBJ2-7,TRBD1,TGTGCCAGCAGTGCCTCCCACCCGCTCGGGACAGGAGGACTTTACGAGCAGTACTTC,CASSASHPLGTGGLYEQYF
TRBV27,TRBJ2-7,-,TGTGCCAGCAGCCCAGCCAGGGGCAGGGGCCCTAGGATTTACGAGCAGTACTTC,CASSPARGRGPRIYEQYF
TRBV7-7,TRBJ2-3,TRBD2,TGTGCTAGCAGCCGAAATAGCGGGAGTGATAAGCAGTATTTT,CASSRNSGSDKQYF
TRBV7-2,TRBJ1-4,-,TGTGCCAGCAGCTTAGTCCGGGTGTTGGGGGGGCTTGGGGGAAAACTGTTTTTT,CASSLVRVLGGLGGKLFF
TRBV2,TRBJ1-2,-,TGTGCCAGCAGTGGCCCGGGGTTTGATGGCTACACCTTC,CASSGPGFDGYTF
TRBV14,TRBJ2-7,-,TGTGCCAGCAGCCAAGTGCGTTCAACCTACGAGCAGTACTTC,CASSQVRSTYEQYF
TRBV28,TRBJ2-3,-,TGTGCCAGCAGTTTCGCAGGGGGCACAGATACGCAGTATTTT,CASSFAGGTDTQYF
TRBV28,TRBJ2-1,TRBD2,TGTGCCAGCAGTGCTAGACTAGCGTCTTTCAATGAGCAGTTCTTC,CASSARLASFNEQFF
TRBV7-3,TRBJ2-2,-,TGTGCCAGCAGCTTCCAACAGGGATCCGGGGAGCTGTTTTTT,CASSFQQGSGELFF
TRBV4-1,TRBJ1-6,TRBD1,TGCGCCAGCAGCCAACCTCGGACAGGGATTTCACCCCTCCACTTT,CASSQPRTGISPLHF
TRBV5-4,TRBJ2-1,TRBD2,TGTGCCAGCAGCTTAAAACGTACAGCGGGAGGGCCCTCCTACAATGAGCAGTTCTTC,CASSLKRTAGGPSYNEQFF
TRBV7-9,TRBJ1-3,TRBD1,TGTGCCAGCAGCTACCCAGGGGGAGGAATCTCTGGAAACACCATATATTTT,CASSYPGGGISGNTIYF
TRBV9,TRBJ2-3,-,TGTGCCAGCAGCGTCAGTCCTACGGGGGCAGATACGCAGTATTTT,CASSVSPTGADTQYF
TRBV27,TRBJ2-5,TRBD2,TGTGCCAGCAGTCCAGGCGGGGGAGGGCCGCAAGAGACCCAGTACTTC,CASSPGGGGPQETQYF
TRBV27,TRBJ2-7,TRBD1,TGTGCCAGCAGTGTCTGGGGGGACAGGGGTCCCTACGAGCAGTACTTC,CASSVWGDRGPYEQYF
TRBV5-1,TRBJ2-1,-,TGCGCCAGCAGCTTGGCCCCTAGCGACACCTACAATGAGCAGTTCTTC,CASSLAPSDTYNEQFF
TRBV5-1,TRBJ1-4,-,TGCGCCAGCAGCTTCAATCCCCAGACAAGACCTGCAACTAATGAAAAACTGTTTTTT,CASSFNPQTRPATNEKLFF
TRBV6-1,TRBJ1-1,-,TGTGCCAGCGGGCGGGGCCAGAGCGCTGAAGCTTTCTTT,CASGRGQSAEAFF
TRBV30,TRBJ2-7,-,TGTGCCTGGAGTGAACTATTCGCCCTCGAGCAGTACTTC,CAWSELFALEQYF
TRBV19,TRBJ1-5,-,TGTGCCAGTAGTATGGCCGCAACGATTAATCAGCCCCAGCATTTT,CASSMAATINQPQHF
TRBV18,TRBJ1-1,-,TGTGCCAGCTCACCACCGGGGCAGGGGAACACTGAAGCTTTCTTT,CASSPPGQGNTEAFF
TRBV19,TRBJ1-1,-,TGTGCCAGTAGTATCAGGAGCGACCAGGGTACATGGGACACTGAAGCTTTCTTT,CASSIRSDQGTWDTEAFF
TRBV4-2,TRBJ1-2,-,TGTGCCAGCAGCCAAGGGGGCAGGGTCCTGAATGGCTACACCTTC,CASSQGGRVLNGYTF
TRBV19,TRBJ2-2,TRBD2,TGTGCCAGTAGTATTTTCCTAGCGGGATACACCGGGGAGCTGTTTTTT,CASSIFLAGYTGELFF
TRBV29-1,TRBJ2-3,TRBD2,TGCAGCGTAGCGGGAGGAAACCCCTCGGCTACGCAGTATTTT,CSVAGGNPSATQYF
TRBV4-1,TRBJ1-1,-,TGCGCCAGCAGCCAAGTGGCAGGGCCGAACACTGAAGCTTTCTTT,CASSQVAGPNTEAFF
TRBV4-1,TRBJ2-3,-,TGCGCCAGCAGCCAAGCACTAGCTCTGGATACGCAGTATTTT,CASSQALALDTQYF
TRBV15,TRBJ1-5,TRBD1,TGTGCCACCAGCAGGAGACAGGGGGCCAGTCAGCCCCAGCATTTT,CATSRRQGASQPQHF
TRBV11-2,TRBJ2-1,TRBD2,TGTGCCAGCAGCTATAGCGGGACTAGCGGATACAATGAGCAGTTCTTC,CASSYSGTSGYNEQFF
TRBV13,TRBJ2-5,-,TGTGCCAGCAGCCCGCGGGACTACCAAGAGACCCAGTACTTC,CASSPRDYQETQYF
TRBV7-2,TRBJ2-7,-,TGTGCCAGCAGCTTAGTTCTAGACTACGAGCAGTACTTC,CASSLVLDYEQYF